The TCR beta chain described here comes from a study of regulatory T cells in long-lasting Graves disease. General study findings and limits: Less diverse TCR repertoires were seen in persistent Graves' patients than in newly diagnosed ones. Among the persistent patients, approximately 2,900 public clonotypes were shared, more than the roughly 990 shared among new patients.

Assembly of TCR beta libraries relied on iRepertoire HTBI primers together with Arm-PCR of CDR3 regions. TCRdb analysed the multiplex PCR reads with MiXCR anew, one entry per CDR3 protein. Of hundreds of thousands of distinct CDR3 sequences in the sample, around 15% were seen once. Note on this clonotype: The antigen is undetermined.

The CDR3 has 13 amino acids. V was clipped by 10 bases and J by 1 base; unmatched bases: 4. CDR1 and CDR2 from the germline V gene are MNHNS and SASEGT. Time point of the sample: newly diagnosed GD, antithyroid drugs for less than 3 months. PBMC RNA served as the TCR library source. Patients were enrolled at an endocrinology department in Xi'an, China. The same specimen was also included in a second study, on T cells in Graves' hyperthyroidism and ophthalmopathy. As reported in that work: The model forecast ophthalmopathy, anticipating it by a median approximately 7 months before onset.

This receptor was identified in a woman aged 35-65 years with Graves disease. The starting material was peripheral blood mononuclear cells (PBMCs), obtained at new diagnosis, from a patient treated with antithyroid drugs. The chain recombines TRBV6-1 with TRBJ2-3; 8 nucleotides match TRBD2. CDR3 residues: CANRAGGTDTQYF. The CDR3 bases are TGTGCCAACCGAGCGGGGGGCACAGATACGCAGTATTTT.